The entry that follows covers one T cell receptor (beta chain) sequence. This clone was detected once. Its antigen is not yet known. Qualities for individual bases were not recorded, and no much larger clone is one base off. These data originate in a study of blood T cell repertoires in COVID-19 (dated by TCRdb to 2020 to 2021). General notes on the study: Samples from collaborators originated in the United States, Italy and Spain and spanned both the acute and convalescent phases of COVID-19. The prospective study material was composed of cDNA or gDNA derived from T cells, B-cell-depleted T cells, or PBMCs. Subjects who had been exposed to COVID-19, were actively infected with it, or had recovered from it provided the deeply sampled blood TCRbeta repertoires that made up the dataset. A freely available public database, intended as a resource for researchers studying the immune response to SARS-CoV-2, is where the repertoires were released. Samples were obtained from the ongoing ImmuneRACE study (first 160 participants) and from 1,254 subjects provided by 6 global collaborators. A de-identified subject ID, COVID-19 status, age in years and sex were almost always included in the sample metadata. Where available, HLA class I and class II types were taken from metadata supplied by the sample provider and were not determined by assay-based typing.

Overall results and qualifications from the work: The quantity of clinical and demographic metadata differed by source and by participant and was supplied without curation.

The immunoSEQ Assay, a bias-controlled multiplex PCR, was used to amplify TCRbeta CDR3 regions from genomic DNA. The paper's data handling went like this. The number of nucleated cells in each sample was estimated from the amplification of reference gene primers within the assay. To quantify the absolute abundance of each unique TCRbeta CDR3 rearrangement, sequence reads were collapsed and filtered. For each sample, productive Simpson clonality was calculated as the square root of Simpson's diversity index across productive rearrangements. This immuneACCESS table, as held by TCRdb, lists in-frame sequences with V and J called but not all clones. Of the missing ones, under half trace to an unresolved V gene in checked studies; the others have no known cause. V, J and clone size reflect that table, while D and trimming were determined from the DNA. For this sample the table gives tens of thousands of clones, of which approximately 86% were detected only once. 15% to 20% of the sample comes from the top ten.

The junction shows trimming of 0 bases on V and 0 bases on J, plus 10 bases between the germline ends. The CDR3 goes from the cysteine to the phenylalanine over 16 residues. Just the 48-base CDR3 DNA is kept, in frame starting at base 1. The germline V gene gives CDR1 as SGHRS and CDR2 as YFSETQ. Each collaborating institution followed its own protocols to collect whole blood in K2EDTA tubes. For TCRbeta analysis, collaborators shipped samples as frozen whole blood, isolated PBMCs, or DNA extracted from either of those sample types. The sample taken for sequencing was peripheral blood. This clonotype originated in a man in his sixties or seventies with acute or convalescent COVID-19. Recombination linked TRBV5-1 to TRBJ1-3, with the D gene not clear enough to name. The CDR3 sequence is CASSLGATHSGNTIYF. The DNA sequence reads TGCGCCAGCAGCTTGGGGGCTACTCACTCTGGAAACACCATATATTTT.